The 16 T cell receptor beta chains below come from one sample, sequenced in a study of cytomegalovirus exposure and HLA in healthy donors. Repertoires were generated with immunoSEQ multiplex PCR, while TCRdb's copy carries only in-frame clones and drops some. The table includes hundreds of thousands of clones, around four fifths detected once. The specimen was PBMCs. The receptors shown here come from a woman aged 18-30 years in good health and CMV-seronegative.

J is TRBJ1-4 and V is TRBV2; D remains unclear. CDR1 and CDR2 from the germline V gene are SNHLY and FYNNEI. The CDR3 loop spans 13 amino acids. V shed 4 bases and J shed 5 bases, with 8 bases lying between them. CDR3 sequence (DNA): TGTGCCAGCAGTGTGGGTCCCAATGAAAAACTGTTTTTT. It yields the protein CASSVGPNEKLFF.

This chain uses TRBV28 with TRBJ1-1; the match to TRBD1 covers 7 bases. CDR3 size: 15 residues. Germline assignment: CDR1 MDHEN and CDR2 SYDVKM. Germline trimming cut 4 bases from V and 2 bases from J; bases unmatched to any gene: 7. CDR3 nucleotides: TGTGCCAGCAGTTCGTGGACAGGTGGTAACACTGAAGCTTTCTTT. It yields the protein CASSSWTGGNTEAFF.

This clone was seen once. The chain has TRBV6-1 and TRBJ2-5; D is undetermined. The CDR3 is 13 residues long. The V end lost 4 bases, the J end lost 1 base, and 7 bases lay between the germline ends. CDR1 is MNHNS and CDR2 is SASEGT in the germline V gene. CDR3 sequence: CASSVSSQETQYF. CDR3 nucleotides: TGTGCCAGCAGTGTTTCTAGCCAAGAGACCCAGTACTTC.

With regard to this clone: The identical CDR3 is also encoded by other nucleotide sequences in the sample. The rearrangement links TRBV10-3 to TRBJ1-1; possible D gene TRBD1, 6 bases. V was cut by 6 bases and J by 2 bases, with 10 bases left in between. The CDR3 has 13 amino acids. The germline V gene has CDR1 ENHRY and CDR2 SYGVKD. The CDR3 is CAIRDSLNTEAFF. The DNA for the CDR3 is TGTGCCATCAGGGACAGCTTAAACACTGAAGCTTTCTTT.

This clone was recorded a few times. The chain employs TRBV10-3 and TRBJ2-2, with 12 positions matching TRBD1. V dropped 6 bases and J dropped 5; count of bases not matched to a gene: 4. This CDR3 has 15 amino acids. Germline CDR1 reads ENHRY; CDR2 reads SYGVKD. CDR3 sequence reads: CAIRGTGGKTGELFF. CDR3 nucleotides: TGTGCCATCAGGGGGACAGGGGGCAAGACCGGGGAGCTGTTTTTT.

V and J are TRBV5-1 and TRBJ2-1, with D perhaps TRBD1 (6 bases). V lost 0 bases, J lost 1 base, and 8 bases lay in between. Germline V gene lookup returns CDR1 SGHRS and CDR2 YFSETQ. The CDR3 loop spans 15 amino acids. Here the CDR3 DNA reads TGCGCCAGCAGCTTGGTGGGGGCGTCCTACAATGAGCAGTTCTTC. Encoded protein: CASSLVGASYNEQFF.

The CDR3 region has the DNA TGTGCCAGCAGTTCGGGACGATTGAACACTGAAGCTTTCTTT. Its protein product is CASSSGRLNTEAFF. The chain couples TRBV6-6 to TRBJ1-1; tentative D call: TRBD1 (5 bases). This CDR3 contains 14 residues. Germline V gene data show CDR1 as MNHNY and CDR2 as SVGAGI (reference sequence). V was trimmed by 4 bases and J by 0 bases, leaving 9 bases between them.

This chain joins TRBV2 and TRBJ1-2; no clear D. CDR3 length equals 14 residues. The V gene lost 1 base and the J gene lost 0 bases, with 6 bases spanning the gap. Per the germline V gene, CDR1 is SNHLY and CDR2 is FYNNEI. The chain's CDR3 is CASSEGETNYGYTF. In nucleotides, the CDR3 is TGTGCCAGCAGTGAAGGGGAGACTAACTATGGCTACACCTTC.

The genes are TRBV28 and TRBJ1-2; no firm D call. Germline values: CDR1 MDHEN, CDR2 SYDVKM. There are 13 residues in the CDR3. The ends were cut back, 6 bases at V and 4 bases at J, with 12 bases in the middle. DNA of the CDR3: TGTGCCAGCAGCCCTACAGCGATCTATGGCTACACCTTC. Protein: CASSPTAIYGYTF.

This chain connects TRBV5-1 to TRBJ2-7; the D call may be TRBD1 or TRBD2 (5 bases each). V was trimmed by 7 bases and J by 4 bases, leaving 15 bases between them. The CDR3 is made up of 13 amino acids. In germline, CDR1 is SGHRS, CDR2 YFSETQ. CDR3 protein: CASAPGSRYEQYF. DNA for the CDR3: TGCGCCAGCGCCCCAGGGAGTAGGTACGAGCAGTACTTC.

The rearrangement uses TRBV2 and TRBJ1-1; D is unclear. The length of the CDR3 is 14 residues. Deletions cut 7 bases from V and 4 bases from J, with 16 bases between. Germline loops: CDR1 SNHLY, CDR2 FYNNEI. CDR3 loop: CASTISPLATEAFF. CDR3 in DNA: TGTGCCAGCACCATCTCCCCCCTGGCCACTGAAGCTTTCTTT. The full variable domain, its missing parts supplied by reference TRBV2 and TRBJ1-1, is EPEVTQTPSHQVTQMGQEVILRCVPISNHLYFYWYRQILGQKVEFLVSFYNNEISEKSEIFDDQFSVERPDGSNFTLKIRSTKLEDSAMYFCASTISPLATEAFFGQGTRLTVV.

The chain employs TRBV5-6 and TRBJ2-1, with 11 bases matching TRBD2. Germline-derived CDR1 and CDR2 are SGHDT and YYEEEE. Trimming at V came to 1 base and at J to 3 bases, leaving 3 bases not matched to a gene. The CDR3 length is 16 residues. CDR3 DNA: TGTGCCAGCAGCTTGCCGGGACTAGCGGACTACAATGAGCAGTTCTTC. Translated, it gives CASSLPGLADYNEQFF.

The V call is TRBV11-3, the J call TRBJ2-1, with a tentative D call TRBD2 (5 bases). Trimming took 1 base from V and 1 from J, leaving 8 bases between them. The length of the CDR3 is 15 residues. Germline-derived CDR1 and CDR2 are SGHNT and YENEEA. CDR3 nucleotide sequence: TGTGCCAGCAGCTTAGGTCGGGGTTCCTACAATGAGCAGTTCTTC. Its protein product is CASSLGRGSYNEQFF.

V gene TRBV30 combines with J gene TRBJ1-5; D not resolved. The CDR3 is 13 amino acids. The V and J ends lost 3 bases and 0 bases respectively, with 6 bases between them. Germline V gene data show CDR1 as GTSNPN and CDR2 as SVGIG (reference sequence). This chain's CDR3 is CAWSPDSNQPQHF. In DNA form, the CDR3 reads TGTGCCTGGAGCCCCGATAGCAATCAGCCCCAGCATTTT.

This chain connects TRBV6-5 to TRBJ2-1, with 9 bases identical to TRBD2. V lost 5 bases to trimming and J lost 14 bases; unmatched junction nucleotides: 4. Germline CDR1 and CDR2: MNHEY and SVGAGI. This CDR3 has 11 amino acids. DNA for the CDR3: TGTGCCAGCAGTCGAGGGACTAGCAAGTTCTTC. Amino acids: CASSRGTSKFF.

This chain joins TRBV10-3 and TRBJ1-2; tentative D call: TRBD1 (6 bases). The ends were cut back, 6 bases at V and 2 bases at J, with 16 bases in the middle. This CDR3 is built from 15 residues. Per the germline V gene, CDR1 is ENHRY and CDR2 is SYGVKD. This chain's CDR3 is CAIRPQQGMNYGYTF. The CDR3 nucleotides are TGTGCCATCAGGCCCCAACAGGGAATGAACTATGGCTACACCTTC.